This T cell receptor (beta chain) was profiled in a study of shared clonotypes between healthy human individuals. The study's findings and limits: A few donors had roughly 5% of their naive CD4 clonotypes in common.

The assay was immunoSEQ multiplex PCR, and TCRdb's table has in-frame clones only and misses some. This sample has 300,000 or so clones; approximately 74% occur once, and the top ten carry about a tenth. With 1 base removed from V and 0 bases from J, the gap between germline ends came to 6 bases. Germline CDR1 is MNHNS and CDR2 is SASEGT. The CDR3 spans 14 residues. As to this clone: Antigen unknown.

Sequences were obtained from memory CD4+ T cells sorted from blood. Indicated subset: CD45RA-negative fraction. The chain combines TRBV6-1 with TRBJ1-1; D is unclear. The source is a man aged 25-40 years in good health. The CDR3: CASSEVSVNTEAFF. In DNA form, the CDR3 reads TGTGCCAGCAGTGAAGTGTCAGTGAACACTGAAGCTTTCTTT.